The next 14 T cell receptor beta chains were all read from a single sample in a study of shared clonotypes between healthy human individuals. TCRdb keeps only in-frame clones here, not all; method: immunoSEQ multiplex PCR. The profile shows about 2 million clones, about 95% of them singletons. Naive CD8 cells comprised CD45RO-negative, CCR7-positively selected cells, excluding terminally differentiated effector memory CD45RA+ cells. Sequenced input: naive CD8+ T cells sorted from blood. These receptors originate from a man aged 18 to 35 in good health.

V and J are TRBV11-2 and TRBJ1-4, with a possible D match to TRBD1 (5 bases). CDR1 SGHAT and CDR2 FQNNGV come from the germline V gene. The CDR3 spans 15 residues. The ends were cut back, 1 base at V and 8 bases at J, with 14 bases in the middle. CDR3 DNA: TGTGCCAGCAGCTTAGCAGGGAACACCGAGGAAAAACTGTTTTTT. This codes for CASSLAGNTEEKLFF.

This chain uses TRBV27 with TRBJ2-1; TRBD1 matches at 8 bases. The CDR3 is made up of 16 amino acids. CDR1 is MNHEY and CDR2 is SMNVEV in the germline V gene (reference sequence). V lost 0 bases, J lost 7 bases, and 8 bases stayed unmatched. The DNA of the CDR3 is TGTGCCAGCAGTTTATCTACAGGGGGGAATGTTAATGAGCAGTTCTTC. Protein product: CASSLSTGGNVNEQFF.

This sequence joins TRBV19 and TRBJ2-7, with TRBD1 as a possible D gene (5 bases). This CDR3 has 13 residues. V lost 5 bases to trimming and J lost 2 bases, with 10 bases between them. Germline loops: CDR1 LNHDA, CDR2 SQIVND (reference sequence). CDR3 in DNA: TGTGCCAGTAGTGCAGGGTGGACCTACGAGCAGTACTTC. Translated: CASSAGWTYEQYF.

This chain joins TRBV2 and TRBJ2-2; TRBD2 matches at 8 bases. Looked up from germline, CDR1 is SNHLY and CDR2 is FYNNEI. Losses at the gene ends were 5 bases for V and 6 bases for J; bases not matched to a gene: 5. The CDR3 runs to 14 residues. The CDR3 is CASSRTSMPGELFF. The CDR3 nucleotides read TGTGCCAGCAGTCGGACTAGCATGCCCGGGGAGCTGTTTTTT.

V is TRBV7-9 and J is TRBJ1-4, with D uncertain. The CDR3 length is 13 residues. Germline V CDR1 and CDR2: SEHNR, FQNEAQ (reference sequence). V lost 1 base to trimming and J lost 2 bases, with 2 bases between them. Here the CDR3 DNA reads TGTGCCAGCAGCTTAGGGACTAATGAAAAACTGTTTTTT. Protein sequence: CASSLGTNEKLFF.

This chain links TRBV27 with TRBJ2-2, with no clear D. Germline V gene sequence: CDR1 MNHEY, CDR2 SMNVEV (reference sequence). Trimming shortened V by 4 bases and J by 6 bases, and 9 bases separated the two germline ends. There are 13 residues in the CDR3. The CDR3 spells CASSYASAGELFF. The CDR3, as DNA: TGTGCCAGCAGTTATGCGTCGGCCGGGGAGCTGTTTTTT.

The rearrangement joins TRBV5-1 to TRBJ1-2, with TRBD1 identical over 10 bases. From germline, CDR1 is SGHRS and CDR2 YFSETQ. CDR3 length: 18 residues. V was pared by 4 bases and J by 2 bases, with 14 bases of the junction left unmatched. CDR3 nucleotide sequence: TGCGCCAGCAGCCAAAGCGGGGCCGACAGGGGGCAGAACTATGGCTACACCTTC. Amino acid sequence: CASSQSGADRGQNYGYTF.

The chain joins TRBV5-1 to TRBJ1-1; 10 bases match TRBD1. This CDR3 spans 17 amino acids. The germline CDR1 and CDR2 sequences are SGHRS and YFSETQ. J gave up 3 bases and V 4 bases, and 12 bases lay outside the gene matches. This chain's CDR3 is CASSRTGTGDRYTEAFF. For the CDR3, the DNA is TGCGCCAGCAGCAGGACCGGGACAGGGGACCGCTACACTGAAGCTTTCTTT. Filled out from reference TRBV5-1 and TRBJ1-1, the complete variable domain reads KAGVTQTPRYLIKTRGQQVTLSCSPISGHRSVSWYQQTPGQGLQFLFEYFSETQRNKGNFPGRFSGRQFSNSRSEMNVSTLELGDSALYLCASSRTGTGDRYTEAFFGQGTRLTVV.

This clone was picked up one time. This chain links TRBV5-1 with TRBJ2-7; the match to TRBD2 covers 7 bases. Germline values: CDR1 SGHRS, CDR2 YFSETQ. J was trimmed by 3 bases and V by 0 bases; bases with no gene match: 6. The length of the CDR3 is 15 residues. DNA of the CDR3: TGCGCCAGCAGCTTGGTGGCGGGAGCCGTCTACGAGCAGTACTTC. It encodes CASSLVAGAVYEQYF.

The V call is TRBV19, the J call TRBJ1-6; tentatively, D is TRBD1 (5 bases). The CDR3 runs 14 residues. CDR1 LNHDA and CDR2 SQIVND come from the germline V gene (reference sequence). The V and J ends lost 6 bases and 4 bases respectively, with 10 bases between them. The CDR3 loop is CASSLGEYNSPLHF. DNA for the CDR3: TGTGCCAGTAGCTTGGGGGAGTATAATTCACCCCTCCACTTT.

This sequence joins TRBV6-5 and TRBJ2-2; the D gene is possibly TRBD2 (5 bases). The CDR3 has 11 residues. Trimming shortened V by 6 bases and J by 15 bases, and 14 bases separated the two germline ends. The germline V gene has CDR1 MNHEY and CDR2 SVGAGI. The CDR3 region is CASRNQLVLFF. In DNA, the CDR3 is TGTGCCAGCAGGAACCAACTAGTCTTGTTTTTT.

CDR3 loop: CASSFPRGTGYSDTEAFF. In DNA form, the CDR3 reads TGTGCCAGCAGCTTCCCACGGGGGACAGGGTATTCAGACACTGAAGCTTTCTTT. The chain combines TRBV5-4 with TRBJ1-1, with TRBD1 identical over 9 bases. The junction had 14 bases not matched to a gene; V was cut back by 2 bases and J by 3 bases. The germline gives CDR1 SGHNT, CDR2 YYREEE (reference sequence). This CDR3 has 18 amino acids.

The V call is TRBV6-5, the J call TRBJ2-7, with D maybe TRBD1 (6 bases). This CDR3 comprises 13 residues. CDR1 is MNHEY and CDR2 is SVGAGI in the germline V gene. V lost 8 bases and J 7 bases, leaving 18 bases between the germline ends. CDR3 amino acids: CASAYRDGDEQYF. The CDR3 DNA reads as TGTGCCAGCGCCTACAGGGACGGGGATGAGCAGTACTTC.

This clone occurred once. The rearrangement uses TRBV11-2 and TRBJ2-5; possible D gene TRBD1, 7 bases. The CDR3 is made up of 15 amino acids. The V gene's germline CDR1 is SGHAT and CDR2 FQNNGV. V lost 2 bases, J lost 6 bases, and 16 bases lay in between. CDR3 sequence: CASSLYESGGKTQYF. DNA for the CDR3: TGTGCCAGCAGCTTATATGAGTCAGGGGGGAAGACCCAGTACTTC. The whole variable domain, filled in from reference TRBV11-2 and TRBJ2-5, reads EAGVAQSPRYKIIEKRQSVAFWCNPISGHATLYWYQQILGQGPKLLIQFQNNGVVDDSQLPKDRFSAERLKGVDSTLKIQPAKLEDSAVYLCASSLYESGGKTQYFGPGTRLLVL.